Shown below are 31 T cell receptor beta chains from a single sample sequenced in a study of T-cell memory formation after mild COVID-19. TCRdb recomputed calls from the 5' RACE reads with MiXCR, one row per CDR3 protein. The top ten clones hold around a fifth of a sample with 270,000 or so distinct CDR3 sequences, around 17% of them seen once. Sequencing was performed on PBMCs or a T cell subset sorted from them (not recorded which). The receptors stem from a man aged 18 to 30 who had mild COVID-19 (a few samples of this study predate the infection). Cell type and time point are not known.

This clonotype appeared a few times. The V gene is TRBV20-1, the J gene TRBJ1-6; no firm D call. Germline lookup yields CDR1 DFQATT and CDR2 SNEGSKA (reference sequence). The length of the CDR3 is 12 residues. The ends were cut back, 3 bases at V and 6 bases at J, with 6 bases in the middle. The CDR3 DNA reads as TGCAGTGCTAGTCAGTCTAATTCACCCCTCCACTTT. The encoded protein is CSASQSNSPLHF.

This sequence joins TRBV10-3 and TRBJ1-1, with TRBD1 identical over 7 bases. With 7 bases clipped from V and 1 base from J, the junction kept 6 bases outside the gene matches. CDR1 and CDR2 from the germline V gene are ENHRY and SYGVKD. The CDR3 loop spans 14 amino acids. The CDR3 bases are TGTGCCATCAACCAGGGGGTAGGGAACACTGAAGCTTTCTTT. As protein: CAINQGVGNTEAFF.

The chain links TRBV11-2 to TRBJ1-1; no definite D call. This CDR3 has 15 residues. Trimming removed 3 bases from V and 3 bases from J, with 14 bases in between. The germline V gene encodes CDR1 SGHAT and CDR2 FQNNGV. DNA for the CDR3: TGTGCCAGCAGCTTGCGGGATGCAGTGGACACTGAAGCTTTCTTT. This encodes CASSLRDAVDTEAFF. The full variable domain, with the rest looked up from reference TRBV11-2 and TRBJ1-1, is EAGVAQSPRYKIIEKRQSVAFWCNPISGHATLYWYQQILGQGPKLLIQFQNNGVVDDSQLPKDRFSAERLKGVDSTLKIQPAKLEDSAVYLCASSLRDAVDTEAFFGQGTRLTVV.

There are a few counts of this clonotype. The CDR3 DNA is TGTGCCAGCAGGTTGACAGAGAACACCGGGGAGCTGTTTTTT. It specifies CASRLTENTGELFF. The chain couples TRBV11-2 to TRBJ2-2; D perhaps matches TRBD1 (5 bases). Germline CDR1 SGHAT, CDR2 FQNNGV. The V gene lost 6 bases and the J gene lost 1 base, with 9 bases spanning the gap. CDR3 length: 14 residues.

The V gene is TRBV4-1, the J gene TRBJ1-5; D is ambiguous. Germline lookup yields CDR1 MGHRA and CDR2 YSYEKL. The CDR3 extends over 15 amino acids. V was pared by 4 bases and J by 3 bases, with 13 bases between. Written as DNA, the CDR3 is TGCGCCAGCAGCCCCCAGGAGAGGAACAATCAGCCCCAGCATTTT. Amino acid sequence: CASSPQERNNQPQHF.

In its sample, this clonotype was seen a few times. The J gene is TRBJ2-4, the V gene TRBV24-1; unclear D gene. The CDR3 extends over 17 amino acids. V dropped 3 bases and J dropped 0 bases, with 14 bases sitting between them. In germline, CDR1 is KGHDR, CDR2 SFDVKD. The CDR3 DNA is TGTGCCACCAGTGATCTGGCCGGCCCGTTAGCCAAAAACATTCAGTACTTC. This sequence encodes CATSDLAGPLAKNIQYF.

V gene TRBV20-1 combines with J gene TRBJ1-1; no clear D gene. The CDR3 is 12 residues long. The germline V gene has CDR1 DFQATT and CDR2 SNEGSKA (reference sequence). The germline V and J ends were trimmed by 0 bases and 5 bases, with 7 bases remaining between them. The CDR3 loop reads CSAREGRTEAFF. The CDR3 nucleotides are TGCAGTGCTAGAGAGGGTAGAACTGAAGCTTTCTTT.

The chain links TRBV27 to TRBJ1-1; TRBD1 is a possible D gene (5 bases). The germline CDR1 and CDR2 sequences are MNHEY and SMNVEV (reference sequence). V lost 5 bases, J lost 11 bases, and 12 bases lay in between. CDR3 length equals 11 residues. CDR3 protein: CASSSRAAAFF. For the CDR3, the DNA is TGTGCCAGCAGTAGCAGGGCGGCGGCTTTCTTT.

The gene calls are TRBV6-2 or TRBV6-3 and TRBJ2-7; 7 nucleotides agree with TRBD2. This CDR3 is built from 14 residues. CDR1 is MNHEY and CDR2 is SVGEGT in the germline V gene. Unmatched junction bases numbered 6, after V lost 0 bases and J lost 7 bases. CDR3 residues: CASSYSGGDREQYV. CDR3 DNA sequence: TGTGCCAGCAGTTACTCGGGAGGGGATCGGGAGCAGTACGTC.

The rearrangement links TRBV7-3 to TRBJ2-5; D assignment may be TRBD1 or TRBD2 (5 bases each). V lost 5 bases and J 4 bases, leaving 17 bases between the germline ends. The length of the CDR3 is 15 residues. The germline V gene encodes CDR1 SGHTA and CDR2 FQGTGA. This CDR3 reads CASSLSGTLGETQYF. The CDR3 region has the DNA TGTGCCAGCAGCCTCTCCGGGACCCTGGGAGAGACCCAGTACTTC.

This clonotype came up a few times. The chain combines TRBV3-1 with TRBJ2-5; weak D call: TRBD2 (5 bases). The V and J ends lost 4 bases and 5 bases respectively, with 29 bases between them. The CDR3 is 19 amino acids. Germline CDR1 and CDR2: LGHDT and YNNKEL (reference sequence). CDR3 DNA sequence: TGTGCCAGCAGCCCGTTCGCGGAAGAAGATCGGGTAGGACTTGAGACCCAGTACTTC. Encoded protein: CASSPFAEEDRVGLETQYF.

The chain has TRBV20-1 and TRBJ1-5; perhaps TRBD1 as D (6 bases). CDR3 length: 13 amino acids. Germline lookup yields CDR1 DFQATT and CDR2 SNEGSKA (reference sequence). Trimming removed 2 bases from V and 7 bases from J, with 12 bases in between. CDR3 sequence reads: CSARQGIEQPQHF. The CDR3 bases are TGCAGTGCTAGACAGGGGATCGAACAGCCCCAGCATTTT.

This chain joins TRBV6-5 and TRBJ2-3; unclear D gene. V dropped 5 bases and J dropped 6 bases, with 18 bases sitting between them. The CDR3 runs to 15 residues. Germline CDR1 MNHEY, CDR2 SVGAGI. The CDR3 coding sequence is TGTGCCAGCAGTGCGTCCGGTGCTATAGGGGATACGCAGTATTTT. Protein product: CASSASGAIGDTQYF.

The chain has TRBV13 and TRBJ2-7; TRBD2 aligns across 10 bases. J lost 2 bases, V lost 2 bases, and 15 bases had no gene match. Germline loops: CDR1 PRHDT, CDR2 FYEKMQ (reference sequence). This CDR3 spans 19 amino acids. CDR3 amino acids: CASSLRGGRLAGETYEQYF. The CDR3 DNA reads TGTGCCAGCAGCTTAAGAGGCGGTCGACTAGCGGGCGAAACCTACGAGCAGTACTTC.

The rearrangement uses TRBV3-1 and TRBJ1-1; TRBD1 agrees at 10 bases. There are 16 residues in the CDR3. V was pared by 1 base and J by 5 bases, with 7 bases of the junction left unmatched. Germline loops: CDR1 LGHDT, CDR2 YNNKEL (reference sequence). CDR3 residues: CASSQAIGQGVTEAFF. As DNA, the CDR3 is TGTGCCAGCAGCCAAGCCATCGGACAGGGGGTAACTGAAGCTTTCTTT. The full variable domain, completed using reference TRBV3-1 and TRBJ1-1, is DTAVSQTPKYLVTQMGNDKSIKCEQNLGHDTMYWYKQDSKKFLKIMFSYNNKELIINETVPNRFSPKSPDKAHLNLHINSLELGDSAVYFCASSQAIGQGVTEAFFGQGTRLTVV.

J is TRBJ1-6 and V is TRBV4-1; 9 bases align to TRBD1. The junction had 16 bases not matched to a gene; V was cut back by 5 bases and J by 17 bases. The CDR3 extends over 15 amino acids. CDR1 is MGHRA and CDR2 is YSYEKL in the germline V gene. The chain's CDR3 is CASSYSGTGPSVIHF. DNA of the CDR3: TGCGCCAGCAGCTACTCCGGGACAGGGCCCTCAGTTATCCACTTT.

The chain employs TRBV6-5 and TRBJ2-3; 7 nucleotides line up with TRBD1. The length of the CDR3 is 15 residues. Germline CDR1 reads MNHEY; CDR2 reads SVGAGI. The V gene end was trimmed by 6 bases and the J gene end by 2 bases; junction bases not matched to a gene: 8. This CDR3 reads CASSSTGWATDTQYF. DNA of the CDR3: TGTGCCAGCAGCTCGACAGGGTGGGCCACAGATACGCAGTATTTT.

The sample holds a few counts of this clonotype. J is TRBJ1-1 and V is TRBV2; 8 bases are a match to TRBD1. Trimming cost V 8 bases and J 5 bases; bases outside gene matches: 10. Germline CDR1 and CDR2: SNHLY and FYNNEI. This CDR3 comprises 14 residues. The CDR3 reads CASLEGRGPTEAFF. CDR3 DNA sequence: TGTGCCAGCCTTGAGGGCAGGGGGCCAACTGAAGCTTTCTTT.

This chain connects TRBV4-1 to TRBJ1-1, with unresolved D. The length of the CDR3 is 13 residues. V lost 2 bases and J lost 6, with 10 bases in between. Germline CDR1 is MGHRA and CDR2 is YSYEKL. CDR3 protein: CASSQNRRSEAFF. Written as DNA, the CDR3 is TGCGCCAGCAGCCAAAATAGGAGGTCTGAAGCTTTCTTT.

The V and J genes are TRBV24-1 and TRBJ1-5, with a possible D match to TRBD1 (5 bases). The CDR3 has 20 residues. Germline CDR1 is KGHDR and CDR2 is SFDVKD. V was clipped by 0 bases and J by 0 bases, with 20 bases between them. The DNA for the CDR3 is TGTGCCACCAGTGATTTGTTCCAATTGAGGGGCCGGGCTAGCAATCAGCCCCAGCATTTT. This encodes CATSDLFQLRGRASNQPQHF.

As concerns this clonotype: Relative to the germline gene, one junction end is altered; a read error may explain this. This chain joins TRBV19 and TRBJ2-1; TRBD2 might be the D (6 bases). Germline V CDR1 and CDR2: LNHDA, SQIVND (reference sequence). The CDR3 is 15 amino acids. The CDR3 loop reads CASSMSGSSYTEQFF. Here the CDR3 DNA reads TGTGCCAGTAGTATGTCCGGGAGCTCCTACACTGAGCAGTTCTTC.

This clonotype has a handful of counts. The chain links TRBV5-1 to TRBJ2-5; maybe TRBD2 (6 bases). Trimming took off 4 bases at V and 3 bases at J, with 13 bases between the two ends. Per the germline V gene, CDR1 is SGHRS and CDR2 is YFSETQ. This CDR3 has 14 amino acids. CDR3 sequence (DNA): TGCGCCAGCAGCCCATTATCGGGGGAAGAGACCCAGTACTTC. Translating it yields CASSPLSGEETQYF.

The chain links TRBV12-3 or TRBV12-4 to TRBJ1-4; no reliable D call. The CDR3 spans 11 residues. The V and J ends lost 2 bases and 8 bases respectively, with 3 bases between them. CDR3 sequence reads: CASSLLEKLFF. Written as DNA, the CDR3 is TGTGCCAGCAGTTTACTAGAAAAACTGTTTTTT.

This clonotype was observed a handful of times. The DNA for the CDR3 is TGTGCCAGCAGTGCGGCGGACTATGGCTACACCTTC. Amino acid sequence: CASSAADYGYTF. The J gene is TRBJ1-2, the V gene TRBV6-5; D unclear. Germline loops: CDR1 MNHEY, CDR2 SVGAGI. The CDR3 runs to 12 residues. The V gene lost 5 bases and the J gene lost 3 bases, with 7 bases spanning the gap.

This clonotype was seen a handful of times. V and J are TRBV7-9 and TRBJ2-5; TRBD1 aligns across 10 bases. With 5 bases clipped from V and 2 bases from J, the junction kept 8 bases outside the gene matches. The germline gives CDR1 SEHNR, CDR2 FQNEAQ (reference sequence). This CDR3 comprises 16 residues. The CDR3, as DNA: TGTGCCAGCAGCATAGTTGGGACAGGGGCTCAAGAGACCCAGTACTTC. It codes for CASSIVGTGAQETQYF.

The chain recombines TRBV12-3 or TRBV12-4 with TRBJ2-5; TRBD2 might be the D (6 bases). There are 15 residues in the CDR3. V was trimmed by 8 bases and J by 0 bases, leaving 16 bases between them. The CDR3 loop is CASSMGLHDQETQYF. The CDR3 DNA follows: TGTGCCAGCTCCATGGGACTCCACGACCAAGAGACCCAGTACTTC.

This clonotype was recorded many times. The chain uses TRBV5-1 and TRBJ2-5; no reliable D call. Trimming stripped 4 bases from V and 0 bases from J, with 7 bases between. The germline gives CDR1 SGHRS, CDR2 YFSETQ. This CDR3 spans 13 amino acids. The DNA for the CDR3 is TGCGCCAGCAGCCTGACAAACCAAGAGACCCAGTACTTC. Its protein product is CASSLTNQETQYF. The full variable domain, with the rest looked up from reference TRBV5-1 and TRBJ2-5, is KAGVTQTPRYLIKTRGQQVTLSCSPISGHRSVSWYQQTPGQGLQFLFEYFSETQRNKGNFPGRFSGRQFSNSRSEMNVSTLELGDSALYLCASSLTNQETQYFGPGTRLLVL.

CDR3 coding DNA: TGTGCCAGCAGCCCAGGGACAGGGGGCCTCTGGGAGCAGTACTTC. It codes for CASSPGTGGLWEQYF. V gene TRBV7-3 combines with J gene TRBJ2-7; 12 bases match TRBD1. Germline-derived CDR1 and CDR2 are SGHTA and FQGTGA. Unmatched junction bases numbered 9, after V lost 5 bases and J lost 7 bases. The CDR3 is made up of 15 amino acids.

This clonotype occurred a few times. The CDR3 ends on some other residue instead of the conserved phenylalanine or tryptophan, so this is likely a read error. The DNA is left out, because the CDR3 cannot be placed on it with certainty; the CDR3 is given as TCRdb lists it. The rearrangement links TRBV12-3 or TRBV12-4 to TRBJ1-2. The CDR3 is 8 amino acids in total, end residues counted. CDR3 sequence reads: CASSGPPE.

A few counts support this clonotype. The chain joins TRBV7-2 to TRBJ1-5; D unclear. The CDR3 spans 13 residues. V was trimmed by 0 bases and J by 7 bases, leaving 7 bases between them. Germline V gene lookup returns CDR1 SGHTA and CDR2 FQGNSA. The chain's CDR3 is CASSLALEQPQHF. CDR3 sequence (DNA): TGTGCCAGCAGCTTAGCCCTGGAACAGCCCCAGCATTTT.

This clonotype was seen only a few times. The V call is TRBV20-1, the J call TRBJ2-1, with 10 positions matching TRBD1. V lost 6 bases to trimming and J lost 4 bases; unmatched junction nucleotides: 6. CDR3 length equals 14 residues. Per germline, CDR1 DFQATT and CDR2 SNEGSKA (reference sequence). The CDR3 DNA sequence: TGCAGTGCGGACAGGGGGGCGCGGTACAATGAGCAGTTCTTC. This translates into CSADRGARYNEQFF.